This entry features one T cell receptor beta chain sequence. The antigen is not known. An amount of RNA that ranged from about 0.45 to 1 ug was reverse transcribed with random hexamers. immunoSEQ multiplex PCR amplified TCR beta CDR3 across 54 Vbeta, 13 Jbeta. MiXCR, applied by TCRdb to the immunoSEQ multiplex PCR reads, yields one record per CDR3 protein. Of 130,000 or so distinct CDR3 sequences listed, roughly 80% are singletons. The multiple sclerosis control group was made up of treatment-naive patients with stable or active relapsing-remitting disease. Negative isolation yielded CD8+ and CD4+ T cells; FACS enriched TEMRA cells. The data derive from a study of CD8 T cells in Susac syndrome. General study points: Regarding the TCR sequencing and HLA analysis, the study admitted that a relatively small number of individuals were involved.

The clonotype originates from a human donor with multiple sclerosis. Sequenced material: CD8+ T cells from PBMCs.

CDR3 sequence (DNA): TGTGCCAGCAGCTTTGGGACTAGCGGGGCGAACACCGGGGAGCTGTTTTTT. Encoded protein: CASSFGTSGANTGELFF. The chain links TRBV5-6 to TRBJ2-2; 13 bases agree with TRBD2. Losses at the gene ends were 2 bases for V and 0 bases for J; bases not matched to a gene: 1. This CDR3 contains 17 residues. CDR1 is SGHDT, CDR2 YYEEEE, per germline.